A selection of T cell receptor beta chains follows, all from one sample in a study. A single record per CDR3 protein comes from TCRdb applying MiXCR to the 5' RACE reads. In the table there are around 34,000 distinct CDR3 sequences, 25% to 30% of which are singletons. The sample comprised tumor-infiltrating Tregs sorted from the breast tumor. The receptor source for this set is a female donor with breast cancer. CDR3s include the opening cysteine and the closing phenylalanine or tryptophan. The order of the fields is V gene, clone size, D gene, J gene, CDR3 protein, CDR3 DNA. D genes are given only for firm matches. Only part of the rows carry a size: once, few, many, or a class if the clone is expanded.

TRBV10-2	-	-	TRBJ1-4	CASDASGEGEKLFF	TGCGCCAGTGATGCGTCAGGAGAGGGTGAAAAACTGTTTTTT
TRBV9	-	-	TRBJ2-7	CASSVGMASSDVLTYEQYF	TGTGCCAGCAGCGTAGGAATGGCCTCTAGTGATGTCCTAACCTACGAGCAGTACTTC
TRBV2	once	-	TRBJ1-2	CANSEMAGYTF	TGTGCCAACAGTGAAATGGCTGGCTACACCTTC
TRBV20-1	many	-	TRBJ1-5	CSVRPDGLAWENQPQHF	TGCAGTGTGCGCCCGGACGGACTGGCCTGGGAGAATCAGCCCCAGCATTTT
TRBV6-6	-	TRBD1	TRBJ1-1	CASSYPDRGRTEAIF	TGTGCCAGCAGTTACCCCGACAGGGGGAGGACTGAAGCTATCTTT
TRBV6-5	few	TRBD2	TRBJ2-1	CASLLALVSYNEQFF	TGTGCCAGCCTACTAGCGCTAGTCTCCTACAATGAGCAGTTCTTC
TRBV18	-	-	TRBJ2-1	CASSPSTANNEQFF	TGTGCCAGCTCACCGTCGACAGCCAACAATGAGCAGTTCTTC
TRBV4-2	-	-	TRBJ1-2	CASSPLRTDSYGYTF	TGTGCCAGCAGCCCCCTCCGGACCGACAGCTATGGCTACACCTTC
TRBV3-1	-	-	TRBJ1-5	CASSQGAGNNQPQHF	TGTGCCAGCAGCCAAGGAGCAGGGAACAATCAGCCCCAGCATTTT
TRBV20-1	-	-	TRBJ2-1	CSARGGVYNEQFF	TGCAGTGCTAGAGGGGGGGTTTACAATGAGCAGTTCTTC
TRBV6-5	-	-	TRBJ1-5	CASRGTANQPQHF	TGTGCCAGCAGAGGGACCGCCAATCAGCCCCAGCATTTT
TRBV7-9	many	-	TRBJ2-7	CASSLHLEQYF	TGTGCCAGCAGCTTACACCTCGAGCAGTACTTC
TRBV27	many	TRBD1	TRBJ1-5	CASSTDRGSNQPQHF	TGTGCCAGCAGTACCGACAGGGGAAGCAATCAGCCCCAGCATTTT
TRBV9	many	-	TRBJ2-1	CASSLASNEQFF	TGTGCCAGCAGCCTAGCTTCCAATGAGCAGTTCTTC
TRBV3-1	-	TRBD2	TRBJ2-1	CASSQEAGGHEQFF	TGTGCCAGCAGCCAAGAAGCGGGAGGGCATGAGCAGTTCTTC
TRBV20-1	many	-	TRBJ2-1	CSAPSGTVINEQFF	TGCAGTGCTCCGTCGGGGACTGTGATCAATGAGCAGTTCTTC
TRBV2	-	-	TRBJ1-1	CASKLEFGTEAFF	TGTGCCAGCAAACTCGAATTCGGCACTGAAGCTTTCTTT
TRBV3-1	few	TRBD2	TRBJ2-5	CASTPRLAGPLGAQYF	TGTGCCAGCACCCCGCGGCTAGCGGGACCCTTGGGGGCCCAGTACTTC
TRBV7-2	many	-	TRBJ2-2	CASSFRPQGGGELFF	TGTGCCAGCAGCTTCCGGCCTCAGGGGGGCGGGGAGCTGTTTTTT
TRBV20-1	-	-	TRBJ1-3	CSARDGRGSQERNTIYF	TGCAGTGCTAGAGATGGCCGCGGGAGCCAAGAACGAAACACCATATATTTT
TRBV7-2	many	-	TRBJ1-1	CASSLGHRDAFF	TGTGCCAGCAGCTTAGGACACCGGGATGCTTTCTTT
TRBV5-1	few	-	TRBJ1-1	CASSLADLPNTEAFF	TGCGCCAGCAGCTTGGCCGACCTCCCCAACACTGAAGCTTTCTTT
TRBV5-1	-	TRBD1	TRBJ1-2	CASSEGQGNYGYTF	TGCGCCAGCAGCGAGGGACAGGGAAACTATGGCTACACCTTC
TRBV6-5	many	-	TRBJ1-2	CASTPYRDYGYTF	TGTGCCAGCACACCTTACAGGGACTATGGCTACACCTTC
TRBV6-5	-	-	TRBJ2-7	CASSTAVEQYF	TGTGCCAGCAGTACAGCGGTCGAGCAGTACTTC
TRBV7-9	many	TRBD1	TRBJ2-7	CASSSRDSSYEQYF	TGTGCCAGCAGCTCCCGGGACAGCTCCTACGAGCAGTACTTC
TRBV20-1	many	-	TRBJ2-4	CSARDRGNIQYF	TGCAGTGCTAGAGATAGGGGAAACATTCAGTACTTC
TRBV6-5	many	-	TRBJ1-2	CASSYSRANYGYTF	TGTGCCAGCAGTTACTCCAGGGCTAACTATGGCTACACCTTC
TRBV7-9	few	-	TRBJ2-7	CASSLKGLYYEQYF	TGTGCCAGCAGCCTTAAGGGACTTTACTACGAGCAGTACTTC
TRBV6-1	-	TRBD2	TRBJ2-1	CASSPGGVVPLEQFF	TGTGCCAGCAGTCCCGGGGGGGTAGTCCCTCTTGAGCAGTTCTTC
TRBV18	-	TRBD2	TRBJ2-7	CASSPGLREGRGGYEQYF	TGTGCCAGCTCACCAGGTTTGCGGGAGGGCCGAGGTGGCTACGAGCAGTACTTC
TRBV6-5	many	-	TRBJ1-1	CASSYSRTEMNTEAFF	TGTGCCAGCAGTTACTCGCGGACAGAAATGAACACTGAAGCTTTCTTT
TRBV12-3/TRBV12-4	-	-	TRBJ1-3	CASSLVGDENTIYF	TGTGCCAGCAGTTTAGTGGGGGACGAAAACACCATATATTTT
TRBV18	-	TRBD2	TRBJ2-1	CASSPPRDYHNYNEQFF	TGTGCCAGCTCACCCCCCCGGGACTACCACAACTACAATGAGCAGTTCTTC
TRBV12-3/TRBV12-4	medium-sized	-	TRBJ2-1	CASSFVSDEQFF	TGTGCCAGCAGTTTCGTCTCGGATGAGCAGTTCTTC
TRBV5-1	-	TRBD1	TRBJ1-5	CASSLGEGAGQPQHF	TGCGCCAGCAGCTTGGGGGAGGGGGCTGGTCAGCCCCAGCATTTT
TRBV2	many	-	TRBJ2-1	CASSGGRDSYNEQFF	TGTGCCAGCAGTGGAGGGAGAGACTCCTACAATGAGCAGTTCTTC
TRBV6-2/TRBV6-3	-	-	TRBJ1-5	CASSSTANQPQHF	TGTGCCAGCAGTTCTACAGCCAATCAGCCCCAGCATTTT
TRBV25-1	few	-	TRBJ1-4	CASSLPMGVGEKLFF	TGTGCCAGCAGCTTACCGATGGGGGTAGGCGAAAAACTGTTTTTT
TRBV4-1	medium-sized	-	TRBJ2-2	CASSQDSGVIGELFF	TGCGCCAGCAGCCAAGATTCAGGGGTCATTGGGGAGCTGTTTTTT
TRBV12-3/TRBV12-4	few	TRBD2	TRBJ2-1	CASLTQRGYYNEQFF	TGTGCCAGCCTAACGCAGCGGGGGTACTACAATGAGCAGTTCTTC
TRBV9	-	TRBD1	TRBJ1-1	CASSVGQGGTEAFF	TGTGCCAGCAGCGTGGGACAGGGAGGGACTGAAGCTTTCTTT
TRBV5-1	many	TRBD2	TRBJ2-1	CASRTGLAEESEQFF	TGCGCCAGCCGAACGGGACTAGCGGAAGAAAGTGAGCAGTTCTTC
TRBV7-8	-	TRBD2	TRBJ2-1	CASSLGRREYNEQFF	TGTGCCAGCAGCTTAGGCCGGCGGGAGTACAATGAGCAGTTCTTC
TRBV20-1	many	TRBD1	TRBJ1-1	CSARTGGNTEAFF	TGCAGTGCCCGGACAGGGGGGAACACTGAAGCTTTCTTT
TRBV5-1	medium-sized	-	TRBJ1-1	CASSLSGFTEAFF	TGCGCCAGCAGCTTGTCAGGGTTCACTGAAGCTTTCTTT
TRBV7-3	many	-	TRBJ2-1	CASSWRYTDYNEQFF	TGTGCCAGCAGCTGGCGCTATACGGATTACAATGAGCAGTTCTTC
TRBV25-1	-	TRBD2	TRBJ2-3	CASSDSPPSGYYNEQYF	TGTGCCAGCAGTGACTCCCCGCCTAGCGGGTACTACAATGAGCAGTATTTT
TRBV20-1	-	TRBD2	TRBJ2-1	CSARGGSSGRAEQFF	TGCAGTGCTAGAGGAGGGTCTAGCGGGAGGGCTGAGCAGTTCTTC
TRBV5-6	-	TRBD2	TRBJ2-1	CASVIAGNPYNEQFF	TGTGCCAGCGTTATAGCGGGAAACCCCTACAATGAGCAGTTCTTC
TRBV6-5	-	-	TRBJ1-2	CASSYSGDGYTF	TGTGCCAGCAGTTACTCGGGTGATGGCTACACCTTC
TRBV5-1	-	-	TRBJ2-7	CASSLAPQGSYEQYF	TGCGCCAGCAGCTTGGCACCACAGGGTTCCTACGAGCAGTACTTC
TRBV12-3/TRBV12-4	-	TRBD1	TRBJ1-5	CASSSGTDRGPQHF	TGTGCCAGCAGTTCCGGGACAGACAGGGGGCCCCAGCATTTT
TRBV3-1	-	-	TRBJ1-2	CASSQDSEGSYGYTF	TGTGCCAGCAGCCAAGATTCCGAGGGGAGCTATGGCTACACCTTC
TRBV13	many	-	TRBJ1-4	CASSSRPEKLFF	TGTGCCAGCAGCTCCCGACCAGAAAAACTGTTTTTT
TRBV7-3	many	TRBD2	TRBJ2-1	CASSHLAGVGNEQFF	TGTGCCAGCAGCCATCTAGCGGGAGTGGGAAATGAGCAGTTCTTC
TRBV21-1	many	-	TRBJ1-1	CASSKPLEEPNTEAFF	TGTGCCAGCAGCAAACCTCTTGAGGAACCGAACACTGAAGCTTTCTTT
TRBV7-8	-	-	TRBJ2-1	CASSTSVNYNEQFF	TGTGCCAGCAGCACCTCGGTCAACTACAATGAGCAGTTCTTC
TRBV30	-	TRBD1	TRBJ2-2	CAWSAGRTGSTGELFF	TGTGCCTGGAGCGCCGGAAGGACAGGGAGCACCGGGGAGCTGTTTTTT
TRBV5-1	many	TRBD2	TRBJ2-1	CASSLTSGSGNEQFF	TGCGCCAGCAGCTTGACTAGCGGGAGTGGGAATGAGCAGTTCTTC